These 17 T cell receptor beta chains were sequenced from one sample in a study of early T cells in non-severe SARS-CoV-2 infection. From the 5' RACE reads, TCRdb called clonotypes with MiXCR, one entry per CDR3 protein. The sample shows 62,000 or so distinct CDR3 sequences, 8.5% to 9.5% of them seen only once. Sample: whole blood. These receptors came from an adult who was a healthcare worker with PCR-confirmed SARS-CoV-2 infection or an uninfected control (not recorded which).

V and J are TRBV5-1 and TRBJ2-3, with a possible D match to TRBD1 (5 bases). The V and J ends lost 4 bases and 0 bases respectively, with 12 bases between them. The CDR3 contains 15 residues. Germline V gives CDR1 SGHRS, CDR2 YFSETQ. CDR3: CASSPDRLSTDTQYF. The CDR3 DNA is TGCGCCAGCAGCCCAGACAGACTTAGCACAGATACGCAGTATTTT.

This clonotype was counted between two and nine times. The J gene is TRBJ1-2, the V gene TRBV28; D is possibly TRBD1 (5 bases). In germline, CDR1 is MDHEN, CDR2 SYDVKM. This CDR3 has 15 amino acids. V shed 4 bases and J shed 6 bases, with 18 bases lying between them. The CDR3 here is CASSYNPRVGDGYTF. Here the CDR3 DNA reads TGTGCCAGCAGTTATAATCCCAGGGTTGGGGATGGCTACACCTTC.

This clonotype was found a few times. The chain is built from TRBV29-1 and TRBJ2-3; 9 bases match TRBD2. The CDR3 spans 16 residues. In germline, CDR1 is SQVTM, CDR2 ANQGSEA. Trimming cost V 7 bases and J 5 bases; bases outside gene matches: 16. The CDR3 sequence: CSGLGGGAPRGDTQYF. The CDR3 DNA reads TGCAGCGGATTGGGCGGGGGGGCCCCAAGGGGAGATACGCAGTATTTT.

The chain combines TRBV4-1 with TRBJ1-1; D not certain. This CDR3 is 17 amino acids long. V was shortened by 1 base and J by 3 bases, with 18 bases between the two germline ends. The germline V gene encodes CDR1 MGHRA and CDR2 YSYEKL. In DNA, the CDR3 is TGCGCCAGCAGCCAAGCGGTTGTTAAAGGGCGGGACACTGAAGCTTTCTTT. Translated, it gives CASSQAVVKGRDTEAFF.

This clonotype was observed a handful of times. J is TRBJ1-6 and V is TRBV6-5, with D unclear. Per germline, CDR1 MNHEY and CDR2 SVGAGI. The CDR3 totals 16 residues. Trimming removed 0 bases from V and 6 bases from J, with 12 bases in between. The DNA of the CDR3 is TGTGCCAGCAGTTACTCGTTTCCAGGTCGTAATTCACCCCTCCACTTT. Amino acid sequence: CASSYSFPGRNSPLHF.

This chain links TRBV7-2 with TRBJ1-3, with 8 bases that match TRBD1. The CDR3 totals 16 residues. The V and J ends lost 0 bases and 2 bases, in that order; junction bases with no gene match: 3. Germline V CDR1 and CDR2: SGHTA, FQGNSA. CDR3 sequence: CASSLAPGQAGNTIYF. The CDR3 DNA reads TGTGCCAGCAGCTTAGCACCGGGACAGGCTGGAAACACCATATATTTT. The complete variable domain, with remaining parts taken from reference TRBV7-2 and TRBJ1-3, reads GAGVSQSPSNKVTEKGKDVELRCDPISGHTALYWYRQSLGQGLEFLIYFQGNSAPDKSGLPSDRFSAERTGGSVSTLTIQRTQQEDSAVYLCASSLAPGQAGNTIYFGEGSWLTVV.

This clonotype occurred a few times. The V and J genes are TRBV3-1 and TRBJ2-2; D possibly corresponds to TRBD2 (7 bases). Germline V gives CDR1 LGHDT, CDR2 YNNKEL (reference sequence). The CDR3 totals 15 residues. Trimming took off 8 bases at V and 3 bases at J, with 16 bases between the two ends. CDR3: CASGRRGADTGELFF. The CDR3 DNA is TGTGCCAGCGGTAGACGGGGGGCGGACACCGGGGAGCTGTTTTTT.

This clonotype came up a few times. The CDR3 is CASSLSVTNSGNTIYF. CDR3 sequence (DNA): TGTGCCAGCAGCTTAAGTGTCACGAACTCTGGAAACACCATATATTTT. V usage is TRBV11-2 and J usage is TRBJ1-3, with D unresolved. V gave up 2 bases and J gave up 0 bases, with 11 bases separating them. Germline CDR1 is SGHAT and CDR2 is FQNNGV. The CDR3 has 16 amino acids. Full variable domain (outside the CDR3, taken from reference TRBV11-2 and TRBJ1-3): EAGVAQSPRYKIIEKRQSVAFWCNPISGHATLYWYQQILGQGPKLLIQFQNNGVVDDSQLPKDRFSAERLKGVDSTLKIQPAKLEDSAVYLCASSLSVTNSGNTIYFGEGSWLTVV.

This clonotype was seen a few times. The chain has TRBV11-2 and TRBJ1-2, with D unclear. The CDR3 totals 15 residues. Trimming cost V 1 base and J 7 bases, with 16 bases left between them. Germline loops: CDR1 SGHAT, CDR2 FQNNGV. CDR3 residues: CASSLGRAVGLGYTF. The CDR3 DNA is TGTGCCAGCAGCTTAGGCCGGGCCGTTGGGCTTGGCTACACCTTC.

This chain links TRBV6-5 with TRBJ2-3; 9 nucleotides agree with TRBD2. V lost 6 bases to trimming and J lost 0 bases; unmatched junction nucleotides: 10. This CDR3 region has 17 residues. Germline loops: CDR1 MNHEY, CDR2 SVGAGI. CDR3 protein: CASSLRTSAYSTDTQYF. The DNA of the CDR3 is TGTGCCAGCAGCCTTCGGACTAGCGCGTATAGCACAGATACGCAGTATTTT.

This clonotype was recorded a few times. The gene calls are TRBV29-1 and TRBJ2-3; D remains unclear. Trimming took off 0 bases at V and 4 bases at J, with 14 bases between the two ends. The CDR3 length is 15 residues. The germline V gene encodes CDR1 SQVTM and CDR2 ANQGSEA. This CDR3 is CSVEDLLAYSDTQYF. DNA of the CDR3: TGCAGCGTTGAAGATCTTCTGGCCTACTCAGATACGCAGTATTTT.

Notes on this clonotype: A clone one base away is much larger, so this may be a read error. Because the CDR3 is missing its conserved closing phenylalanine or tryptophan, this is likely a read error. The V gene is TRBV29-1, the J gene TRBJ2-3; D uncertain. V was shortened by 4 bases and J by 0 bases, with 8 bases between the two germline ends. Per the germline V gene, CDR1 is SQVTM and CDR2 is ANQGSEA. The CDR3 is 13 residues long. The chain's CDR3 is CSVGLTSTDTQYY. The CDR3 DNA sequence: TGCAGCGTTGGCCTAACTAGCACAGATACGCAGTATTAT.

This clonotype was seen a handful of times. This chain links TRBV5-1 with TRBJ2-6; D gene unclear. CDR1 SGHRS and CDR2 YFSETQ come from the germline V gene. The V end was cut by 2 bases, the J end by 3 bases, with 9 bases between. The CDR3 runs 15 residues. The CDR3 coding sequence is TGCGCCAGCAGCTTAGGAGCTAATGGGGCCAACGTCCTGACTTTC. It encodes CASSLGANGANVLTF. The variable domain in full, completed from reference TRBV5-1 and TRBJ2-6, reads KAGVTQTPRYLIKTRGQQVTLSCSPISGHRSVSWYQQTPGQGLQFLFEYFSETQRNKGNFPGRFSGRQFSNSRSEMNVSTLELGDSALYLCASSLGANGANVLTFGAGSRLTVL.

This clonotype was found a few times. This CDR3 reads CASRGGPMNTEAFF. The CDR3 nucleotides are TGTGCCAGCAGGGGCGGCCCCATGAACACTGAAGCTTTCTTT. The chain has TRBV9 and TRBJ1-1; D gene uncertain. Trimming stripped 5 bases from V and 0 bases from J, with 11 bases between. The CDR3 is made up of 14 amino acids. The germline gives CDR1 SGDLS, CDR2 YYNGEE.

This clonotype was picked up a small number of times. The J gene is TRBJ2-1, the V gene TRBV19; tentatively, D is TRBD1 (5 bases). Germline assignment: CDR1 LNHDA and CDR2 SQIVND (reference sequence). V lost 3 bases to trimming and J lost 4 bases, with 16 bases between them. The CDR3 runs to 16 residues. Here the CDR3 DNA reads TGTGCCAGTAGTATTGGGGCAGGGCGTTCGTACAATGAGCAGTTCTTC. The encoded protein is CASSIGAGRSYNEQFF.

The chain carries TRBV12-3 or TRBV12-4 and TRBJ2-3, with a tentative D call TRBD2 (7 bases). The length of the CDR3 is 16 residues. The V end was cut by 6 bases, the J end by 2 bases, with 18 bases between. The CDR3 protein is CASRHRGARSTDTQYF. The DNA of the CDR3 is TGTGCCAGCAGGCACCGGGGGGCGCGTTCCACAGATACGCAGTATTTT.

The chain has TRBV3-1 and TRBJ2-5; 8 bases fit TRBD2. The germline V gene has CDR1 LGHDT and CDR2 YNNKEL (reference sequence). The CDR3 is 15 amino acids. V lost 8 bases to trimming and J lost 0 bases; unmatched junction nucleotides: 8. The CDR3 here is CASAGSGGHQETQYF. CDR3 bases: TGTGCCAGCGCGGGGAGCGGGGGCCACCAAGAGACCCAGTACTTC.